The present T cell receptor (beta chain) was sequenced within a study of glioma-infiltrating T cells after dendritic cell vaccination. For the study at large: Patients received autologous tumor lysate-pulsed dendritic cell vaccination between about 2003 and 2013.

Time point denoted: after dendritic cell vaccination, including at tumor progression/relapse. PBMC were collected before vaccination, two weeks after the third vaccination, and at progression. Germline trimming cut 2 bases from V and 3 bases from J; bases unmatched to any gene: 4. The CDR3 is made up of 15 amino acids. The germline CDR1 and CDR2 sequences are LGHNA and YSLEER. The data were produced by immunoSEQ multiplex PCR, yet TCRdb's version contains in-frame clones alone and is incomplete. The sample includes tens of thousands of clones, about 85% of them seen just once. The chain recombines TRBV4-3 with TRBJ2-7, with 10 bases lining up with TRBD1. The clonotype comes from a human donor with glioblastoma. The sequences come from blood, collected after dendritic cell vaccination. DNA for the CDR3: TGCGCCAGCAGCCAAACCGGGACAGGGGTCTACGAGCAGTACTTC. It codes for CASSQTGTGVYEQYF.